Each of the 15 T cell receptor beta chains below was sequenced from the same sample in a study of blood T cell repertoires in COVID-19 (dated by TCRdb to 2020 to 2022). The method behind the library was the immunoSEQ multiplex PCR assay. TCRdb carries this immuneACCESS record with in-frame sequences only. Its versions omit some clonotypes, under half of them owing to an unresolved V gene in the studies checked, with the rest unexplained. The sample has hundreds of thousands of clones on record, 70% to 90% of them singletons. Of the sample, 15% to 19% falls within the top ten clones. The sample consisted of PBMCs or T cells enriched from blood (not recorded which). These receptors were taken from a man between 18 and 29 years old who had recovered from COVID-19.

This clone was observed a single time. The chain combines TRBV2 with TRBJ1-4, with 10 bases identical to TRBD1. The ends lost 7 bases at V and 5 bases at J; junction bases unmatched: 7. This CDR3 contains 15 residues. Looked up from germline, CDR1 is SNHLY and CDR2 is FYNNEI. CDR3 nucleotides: TGTGCCAGCACCATGACAGGGGGCAAAAATGAAAAACTGTTTTTT. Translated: CASTMTGGKNEKLFF.

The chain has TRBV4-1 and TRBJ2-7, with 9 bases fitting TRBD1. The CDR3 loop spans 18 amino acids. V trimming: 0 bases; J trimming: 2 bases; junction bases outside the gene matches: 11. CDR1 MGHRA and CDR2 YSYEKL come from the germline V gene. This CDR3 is CASSQDVRGTGYTYEQYF. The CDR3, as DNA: TGCGCCAGCAGCCAAGATGTGAGGGGGACAGGGTATACCTACGAGCAGTACTTC.

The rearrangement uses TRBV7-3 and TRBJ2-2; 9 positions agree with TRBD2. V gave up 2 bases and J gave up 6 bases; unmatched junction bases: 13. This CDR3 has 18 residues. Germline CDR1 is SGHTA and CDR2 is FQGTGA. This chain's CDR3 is CASSLYSGVAGAPGELFF. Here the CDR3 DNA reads TGTGCCAGCAGCTTATACTCCGGGGTAGCGGGAGCACCCGGGGAGCTGTTTTTT. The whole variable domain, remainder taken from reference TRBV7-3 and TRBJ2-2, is GAGVSQTPSNKVTEKGKYVELRCDPISGHTALYWYRQSLGQGPEFLIYFQGTGAADDSGLPNDRFFAVRPEGSVSTLKIQRTERGDSAVYLCASSLYSGVAGAPGELFFGEGSRLTVL.

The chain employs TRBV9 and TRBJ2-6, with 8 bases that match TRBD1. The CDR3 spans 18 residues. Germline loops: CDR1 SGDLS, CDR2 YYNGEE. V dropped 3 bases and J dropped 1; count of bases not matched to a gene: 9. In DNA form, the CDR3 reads TGTGCCAGCAGCGCTTCCGGGACAGGTGGGTCTGGGGCCAACGTCCTGACTTTC. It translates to CASSASGTGGSGANVLTF.

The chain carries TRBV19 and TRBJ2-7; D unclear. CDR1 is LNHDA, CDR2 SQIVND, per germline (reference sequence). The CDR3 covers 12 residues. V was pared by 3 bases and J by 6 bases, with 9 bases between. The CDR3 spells CASSIARGEQYF. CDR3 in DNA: TGTGCCAGTAGTATTGCGAGAGGCGAGCAGTACTTC.

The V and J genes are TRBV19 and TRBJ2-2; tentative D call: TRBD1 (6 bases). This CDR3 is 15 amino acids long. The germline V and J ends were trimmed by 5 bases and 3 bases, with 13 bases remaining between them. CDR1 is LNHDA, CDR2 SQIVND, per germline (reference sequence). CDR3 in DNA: TGTGCCAGTAGTGCCCCCGGACAGCACACCGGGGAGCTGTTTTTT. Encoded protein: CASSAPGQHTGELFF.

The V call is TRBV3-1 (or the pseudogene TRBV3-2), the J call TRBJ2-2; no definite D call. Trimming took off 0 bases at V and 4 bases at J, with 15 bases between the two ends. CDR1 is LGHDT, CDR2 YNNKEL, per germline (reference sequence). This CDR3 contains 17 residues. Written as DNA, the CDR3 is TGTGCCAGCAGCCAAGAGGTCGGCGGTCGTGGCACCGGGGAGCTGTTTTTT. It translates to CASSQEVGGRGTGELFF.

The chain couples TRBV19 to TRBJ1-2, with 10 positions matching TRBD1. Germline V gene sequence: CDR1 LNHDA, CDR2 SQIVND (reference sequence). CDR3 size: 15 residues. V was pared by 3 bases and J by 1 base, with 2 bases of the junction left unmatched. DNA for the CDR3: TGTGCCAGTAGTATTGGACAGGGGGGTAACTATGGCTACACCTTC. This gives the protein CASSIGQGGNYGYTF.

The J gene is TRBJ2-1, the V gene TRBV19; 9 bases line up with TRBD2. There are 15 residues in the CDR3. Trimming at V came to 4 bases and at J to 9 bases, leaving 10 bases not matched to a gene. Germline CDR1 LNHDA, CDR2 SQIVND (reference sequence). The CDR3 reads CASSSGGVVVTEQFF. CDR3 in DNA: TGTGCCAGTAGTAGCGGGGGGGTAGTTGTTACTGAGCAGTTCTTC.

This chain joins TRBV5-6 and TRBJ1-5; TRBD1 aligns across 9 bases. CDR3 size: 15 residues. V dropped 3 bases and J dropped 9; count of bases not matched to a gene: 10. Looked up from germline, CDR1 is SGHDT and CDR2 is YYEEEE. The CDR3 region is CASSWGGQGLSPQHF. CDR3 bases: TGTGCCAGCAGCTGGGGGGGACAGGGTCTTTCGCCCCAGCATTTT.

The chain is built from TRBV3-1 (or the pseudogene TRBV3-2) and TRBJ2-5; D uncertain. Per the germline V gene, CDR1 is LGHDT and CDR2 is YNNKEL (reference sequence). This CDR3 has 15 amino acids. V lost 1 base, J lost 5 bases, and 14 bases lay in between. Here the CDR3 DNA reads TGTGCCAGCAGCCAAGCTTTTGAGCATACGGAGACCCAGTACTTC. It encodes CASSQAFEHTETQYF.

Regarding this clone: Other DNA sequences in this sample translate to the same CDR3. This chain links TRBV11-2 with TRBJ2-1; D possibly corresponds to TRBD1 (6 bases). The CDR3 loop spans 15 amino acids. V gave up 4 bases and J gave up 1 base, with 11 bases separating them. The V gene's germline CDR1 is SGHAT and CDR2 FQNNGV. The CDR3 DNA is TGTGCCAGCAGCTCAGATAGGGGGTCCTACAATGAGCAGTTCTTC. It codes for CASSSDRGSYNEQFF.

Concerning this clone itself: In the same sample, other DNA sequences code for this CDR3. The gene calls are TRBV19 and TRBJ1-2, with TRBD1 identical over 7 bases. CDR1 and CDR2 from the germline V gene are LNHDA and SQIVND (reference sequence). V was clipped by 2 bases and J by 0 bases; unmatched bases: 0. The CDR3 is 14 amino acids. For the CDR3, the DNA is TGTGCCAGTAGTATAACAGGGGCTAACTATGGCTACACCTTC. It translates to CASSITGANYGYTF. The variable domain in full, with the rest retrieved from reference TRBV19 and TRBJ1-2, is DGGITQSPKYLFRKEGQNVTLSCEQNLNHDAMYWYRQDPGQGLRLIYYSQIVNDFQKGDIAEGYSVSREKKESFPLTVTSAQKNPTAFYLCASSITGANYGYTFGSGTRLTVV.

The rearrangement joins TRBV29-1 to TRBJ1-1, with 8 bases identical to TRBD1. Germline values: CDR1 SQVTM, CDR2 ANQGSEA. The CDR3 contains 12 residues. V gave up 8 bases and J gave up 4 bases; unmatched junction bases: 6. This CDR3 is CSTGQGGTEAFF. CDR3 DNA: TGCAGCACCGGACAGGGAGGCACTGAAGCTTTCTTT. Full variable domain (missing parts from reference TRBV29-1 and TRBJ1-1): SAVISQKPSRDICQRGTSLTIQCQVDSQVTMMFWYRQQPGQSLTLIATANQGSEATYESGFVIDKFPISRPNLTFSTLTVSNMSPEDSSIYLCSTGQGGTEAFFGQGTRLTVV.

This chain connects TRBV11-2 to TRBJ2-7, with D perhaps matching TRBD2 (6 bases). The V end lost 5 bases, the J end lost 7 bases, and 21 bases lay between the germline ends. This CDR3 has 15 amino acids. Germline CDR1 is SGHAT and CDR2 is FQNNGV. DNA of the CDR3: TGTGCCAGCAGCCTATACGGAGGGTTGGCGGGGGAGCAGTACTTC. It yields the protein CASSLYGGLAGEQYF. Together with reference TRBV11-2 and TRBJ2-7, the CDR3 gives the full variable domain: EAGVAQSPRYKIIEKRQSVAFWCNPISGHATLYWYQQILGQGPKLLIQFQNNGVVDDSQLPKDRFSAERLKGVDSTLKIQPAKLEDSAVYLCASSLYGGLAGEQYFGPGTRLTVT.